A selection of T cell receptor beta chains follows, all from one sample in a study of Graves' ophthalmopathy and Graves' hyperthyroidism. MiXCR, applied by TCRdb to the multiplex PCR reads, yields one record per CDR3 protein. The repertoire includes approximately 540,000 distinct CDR3 sequences, approximately 37% of them detected once, and about 4.2% sits in the top ten. The sample was peripheral blood or thyroid tissue (not recorded which). The receptor set was obtained from an adult man with Graves' hyperthyroidism. Both conserved end residues are part of each CDR3. A D gene is named only where the DNA matches it firmly. Clone size is shown for a subset of rows, as once, few, many or a class of expanded clone.

CDR3aa: CASSIGHGYTF; CDR3nt: TGTGCCAGTAGTATAGGTCATGGCTACACCTTC; j_gene: TRBJ1-2; d_gene: -; abundance: -; v_gene: TRBV19; len: 11
CDR3aa: CSARDLTGSNYGYTF; CDR3nt: TGCAGTGCTAGAGATCTAACCGGGAGTAACTATGGCTACACCTTC; j_gene: TRBJ1-2; d_gene: -; abundance: many; v_gene: TRBV20-1; len: 15
CDR3aa: CASSTSGKGHQPQHF; CDR3nt: TGTGCCAGTAGTACCTCAGGGAAGGGCCATCAGCCCCAGCATTTT; j_gene: TRBJ1-5; d_gene: -; abundance: -; v_gene: TRBV19; len: 15
CDR3aa: CASSQDGGSNEKLFF; CDR3nt: TGTGCCAGCAGCCAAGACGGGGGATCTAATGAAAAACTGTTTTTT; j_gene: TRBJ1-4; d_gene: -; abundance: -; v_gene: TRBV7-2; len: 15
CDR3aa: CAIRSHSYPYEQYF; CDR3nt: TGTGCCATCAGAAGCCATAGTTATCCCTACGAGCAGTACTTC; j_gene: TRBJ2-7; d_gene: -; abundance: many; v_gene: TRBV10-3; len: 14
CDR3aa: CASSFRDRGAWNSPLHF; CDR3nt: TGTGCCAGCAGCTTCCGGGACAGGGGGGCTTGGAATTCACCCCTCCACTTT; j_gene: TRBJ1-6; d_gene: TRBD1; abundance: -; v_gene: TRBV7-9; len: 17
CDR3aa: CASSEGRGLTEAFF; CDR3nt: TGTGCCAGCAGTGAGGGCCGCGGGCTCACTGAAGCTTTCTTT; j_gene: TRBJ1-1; d_gene: -; abundance: -; v_gene: TRBV6-1; len: 14
CDR3aa: CASTDRGNQPQHF; CDR3nt: TGTGCCAGTACGGACAGGGGAAATCAGCCCCAGCATTTT; j_gene: TRBJ1-5; d_gene: TRBD1; abundance: many; v_gene: TRBV19; len: 13
CDR3aa: CASGTGQVEGYGYTF; CDR3nt: TGTGCCAGTGGCACAGGACAGGTTGAGGGCTATGGCTACACCTTC; j_gene: TRBJ1-2; d_gene: TRBD1; abundance: -; v_gene: TRBV19; len: 15
CDR3aa: CSVEWGTYGYTF; CDR3nt: TGCAGCGTTGAGTGGGGGACCTATGGCTACACCTTC; j_gene: TRBJ1-2; d_gene: -; abundance: -; v_gene: TRBV29-1; len: 12
CDR3aa: CASSLRASVKNQPQHF; CDR3nt: TGTGCCAGCAGTCTACGGGCCTCCGTGAAGAATCAGCCCCAGCATTTT; j_gene: TRBJ1-5; d_gene: -; abundance: -; v_gene: TRBV6-6; len: 16
CDR3aa: CASSFSGSGNTIYF; CDR3nt: TGTGCCAGCAGTTTTTCGGGCTCTGGAAACACCATATATTTT; j_gene: TRBJ1-3; d_gene: -; abundance: many; v_gene: TRBV12-3/TRBV12-4; len: 14
CDR3aa: CSARDPGQGSSGANVLTF; CDR3nt: TGCAGTGCTAGAGATCCGGGACAGGGGAGCTCTGGGGCCAACGTCCTGACTTTC; j_gene: TRBJ2-6; d_gene: TRBD1; abundance: -; v_gene: TRBV20-1; len: 18
CDR3aa: CSAFRQGSDEQYF; CDR3nt: TGCAGCGCCTTCCGACAGGGTAGCGACGAGCAGTACTTC; j_gene: TRBJ2-7; d_gene: TRBD1; abundance: many; v_gene: TRBV29-1; len: 13
CDR3aa: CASSHQGVRTEAFF; CDR3nt: TGTGCCAGCAGTCACCAGGGGGTCCGGACTGAAGCTTTCTTT; j_gene: TRBJ1-1; d_gene: TRBD1; abundance: many; v_gene: TRBV12-3/TRBV12-4; len: 14
CDR3aa: CASSDTYYGYTF; CDR3nt: TGTGCCAGCAGTGACACCTACTATGGCTACACCTTC; j_gene: TRBJ1-2; d_gene: -; abundance: many; v_gene: TRBV25-1; len: 12
CDR3aa: CASGTGQEPQHF; CDR3nt: TGTGCCAGTGGGACGGGGCAGGAGCCCCAGCATTTT; j_gene: TRBJ1-5; d_gene: -; abundance: -; v_gene: TRBV25-1; len: 12
CDR3aa: CAAWDRVNYGYTF; CDR3nt: TGTGCCGCTTGGGACAGGGTTAACTATGGCTACACCTTC; j_gene: TRBJ1-2; d_gene: TRBD1; abundance: -; v_gene: TRBV7-6; len: 13
CDR3aa: CASSLYGQGSGTGELFF; CDR3nt: TGTGCCAGCAGCTTATATGGACAGGGGTCTGGCACCGGGGAGCTGTTTTTT; j_gene: TRBJ2-2; d_gene: TRBD1; abundance: -; v_gene: TRBV7-9; len: 17
CDR3aa: CASSDYASGELFF; CDR3nt: TGTGCCAGCAGTGACTATGCCTCCGGGGAGCTGTTTTTT; j_gene: TRBJ2-2; d_gene: -; abundance: many; v_gene: TRBV2; len: 13
CDR3aa: CASSLNWDRGTSGYTF; CDR3nt: TGCGCCAGCAGCTTGAACTGGGACAGGGGTACCTCTGGCTACACCTTC; j_gene: TRBJ1-2; d_gene: TRBD1; abundance: many; v_gene: TRBV5-1; len: 16
CDR3aa: CASSSISGGMNTEAFF; CDR3nt: TGTGCCAGTAGCAGTATATCCGGGGGCATGAACACTGAAGCTTTCTTT; j_gene: TRBJ1-1; d_gene: -; abundance: once; v_gene: TRBV19; len: 16
CDR3aa: CASSFQGGTEAFF; CDR3nt: TGTGCCAGCAGCTTCCAAGGGGGAACTGAAGCTTTCTTT; j_gene: TRBJ1-1; d_gene: -; abundance: many; v_gene: TRBV7-9; len: 13
CDR3aa: CASSYGGVNTEAFF; CDR3nt: TGTGCCAGCAGTTACGGAGGGGTGAACACTGAAGCTTTCTTT; j_gene: TRBJ1-1; d_gene: -; abundance: many; v_gene: TRBV6-5; len: 14
CDR3aa: CASRRQGLHEQYF; CDR3nt: TGTGCCAGCAGAAGACAAGGGCTCCACGAGCAGTACTTC; j_gene: TRBJ2-7; d_gene: -; abundance: -; v_gene: TRBV3-1; len: 13
CDR3aa: CSALDSSGNTIYF; CDR3nt: TGCAGTGCTTTAGACAGTTCTGGAAACACCATATATTTT; j_gene: TRBJ1-3; d_gene: -; abundance: few; v_gene: TRBV20-1; len: 13
CDR3aa: CASRPEPVAAYEQYF; CDR3nt: TGCGCCAGCAGACCGGAACCAGTGGCCGCCTACGAGCAGTACTTC; j_gene: TRBJ2-7; d_gene: -; abundance: -; v_gene: TRBV5-1; len: 15
CDR3aa: CASIRGTSEYNEQFF; CDR3nt: TGTGCCAGCATCAGGGGGACTAGCGAGTACAATGAGCAGTTCTTC; j_gene: TRBJ2-1; d_gene: TRBD2; abundance: -; v_gene: TRBV12-3/TRBV12-4; len: 15
CDR3aa: CASSLALWASGRTADTDTQYF; CDR3nt: TGTGCCAGCAGCTTAGCGCTTTGGGCTAGCGGGAGGACCGCCGACACAGATACGCAGTATTTT; j_gene: TRBJ2-3; d_gene: TRBD2; abundance: -; v_gene: TRBV7-9; len: 21
CDR3aa: CASSPRTSGSGANVLTF; CDR3nt: TGTGCCAGCAGTCCTCGGACTAGCGGGTCTGGGGCCAACGTCCTGACTTTC; j_gene: TRBJ2-6; d_gene: TRBD2; abundance: -; v_gene: TRBV6-6; len: 17
CDR3aa: CSPMPGQRTYEQYF; CDR3nt: TGCAGCCCAATGCCGGGACAGAGAACCTACGAGCAGTACTTC; j_gene: TRBJ2-7; d_gene: TRBD1; abundance: -; v_gene: TRBV29-1; len: 14
CDR3aa: CAGGGRTSRETQYF; CDR3nt: TGTGCGGGCGGGGGTCGCACGTCTCGAGAGACCCAGTACTTC; j_gene: TRBJ2-5; d_gene: TRBD2; abundance: few; v_gene: TRBV28; len: 14
CDR3aa: CASSMAGISSYEQYF; CDR3nt: TGTGCCAGTAGTATGGCCGGGATCAGCTCCTACGAGCAGTACTTC; j_gene: TRBJ2-7; d_gene: -; abundance: many; v_gene: TRBV19; len: 15
CDR3aa: CAGSQGQGRLKSYEQYF; CDR3nt: TGCGCCGGCAGCCAAGGGCAGGGGCGGCTCAAGTCCTACGAGCAGTACTTC; j_gene: TRBJ2-7; d_gene: -; abundance: -; v_gene: TRBV4-1; len: 17
CDR3aa: CSAFSNGYTF; CDR3nt: TGCAGTGCTTTCTCAAACGGCTACACCTTC; j_gene: TRBJ1-2; d_gene: -; abundance: -; v_gene: TRBV20-1; len: 10
CDR3aa: CASSLTATSAPQHF; CDR3nt: TGTGCCAGCAGCTTAACGGCAACTTCTGCGCCCCAGCATTTT; j_gene: TRBJ1-5; d_gene: -; abundance: -; v_gene: TRBV11-3; len: 14
CDR3aa: CASSQRDTQETQYF; CDR3nt: TGCGCCAGCAGCCAGCGGGATACGCAAGAGACCCAGTACTTC; j_gene: TRBJ2-5; d_gene: -; abundance: -; v_gene: TRBV4-1; len: 14
CDR3aa: CASSEPGQGPPLQYF; CDR3nt: TGTGCCAGCAGTGAGCCAGGACAGGGACCACCCCTCCAGTACTTC; j_gene: TRBJ2-5; d_gene: TRBD1; abundance: once; v_gene: TRBV25-1; len: 15
CDR3aa: CASSLGRGWETQYF; CDR3nt: TGTGCCAGCAGTTTGGGACGGGGGTGGGAGACCCAGTACTTC; j_gene: TRBJ2-5; d_gene: -; abundance: -; v_gene: TRBV2; len: 14
CDR3aa: CATSLTVTNYGYTF; CDR3nt: TGTGCCACCAGTCTGACAGTTACTAACTATGGCTACACCTTC; j_gene: TRBJ1-2; d_gene: -; abundance: many; v_gene: TRBV15; len: 14
CDR3aa: CASSQDRGASYEQYF; CDR3nt: TGTGCCAGCAGCCAAGATCGGGGGGCGAGTTACGAGCAGTACTTC; j_gene: TRBJ2-7; d_gene: -; abundance: many; v_gene: TRBV4-2; len: 15
CDR3aa: CSAARTSEETQYF; CDR3nt: TGCAGTGCCGCTAGGACTAGCGAAGAGACCCAGTACTTC; j_gene: TRBJ2-5; d_gene: TRBD2; abundance: many; v_gene: TRBV20-1; len: 13
CDR3aa: CSASYGGEKLFF; CDR3nt: TGCAGCGCTTCTTATGGGGGTGAAAAACTGTTTTTT; j_gene: TRBJ1-4; d_gene: -; abundance: -; v_gene: TRBV29-1; len: 12